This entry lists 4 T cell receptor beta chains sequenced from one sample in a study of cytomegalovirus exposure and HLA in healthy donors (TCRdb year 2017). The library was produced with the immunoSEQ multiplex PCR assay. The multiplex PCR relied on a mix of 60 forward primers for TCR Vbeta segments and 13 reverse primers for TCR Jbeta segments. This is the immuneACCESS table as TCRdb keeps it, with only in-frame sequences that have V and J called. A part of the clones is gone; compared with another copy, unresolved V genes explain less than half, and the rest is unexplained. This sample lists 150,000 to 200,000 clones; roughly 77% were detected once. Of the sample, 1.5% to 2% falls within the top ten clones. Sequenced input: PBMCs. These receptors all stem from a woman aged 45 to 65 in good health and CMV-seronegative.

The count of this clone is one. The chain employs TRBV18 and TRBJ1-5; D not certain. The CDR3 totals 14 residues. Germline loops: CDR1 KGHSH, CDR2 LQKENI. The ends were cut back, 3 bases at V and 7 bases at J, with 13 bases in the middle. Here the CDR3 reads CASSPGATSQPQHF. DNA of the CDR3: TGTGCCAGCTCACCGGGAGCAACCAGCCAGCCCCAGCATTTT.

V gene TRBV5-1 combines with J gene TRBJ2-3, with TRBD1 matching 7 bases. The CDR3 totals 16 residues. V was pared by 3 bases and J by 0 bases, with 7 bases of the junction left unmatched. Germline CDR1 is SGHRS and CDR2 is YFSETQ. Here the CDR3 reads CASSSGDSASTDTQYF. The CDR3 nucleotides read TGCGCCAGCAGCTCCGGGGACAGCGCTAGCACAGATACGCAGTATTTT. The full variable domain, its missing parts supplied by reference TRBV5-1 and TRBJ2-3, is KAGVTQTPRYLIKTRGQQVTLSCSPISGHRSVSWYQQTPGQGLQFLFEYFSETQRNKGNFPGRFSGRQFSNSRSEMNVSTLELGDSALYLCASSSGDSASTDTQYFGPGTRLTVL.

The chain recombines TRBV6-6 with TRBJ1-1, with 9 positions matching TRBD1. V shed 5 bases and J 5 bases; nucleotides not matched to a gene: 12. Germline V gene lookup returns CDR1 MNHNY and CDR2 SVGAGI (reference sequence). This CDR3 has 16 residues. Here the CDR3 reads CASSKLKTGGVTEAFF. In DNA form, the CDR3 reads TGTGCCAGCAGTAAACTTAAGACAGGGGGTGTTACTGAAGCTTTCTTT.

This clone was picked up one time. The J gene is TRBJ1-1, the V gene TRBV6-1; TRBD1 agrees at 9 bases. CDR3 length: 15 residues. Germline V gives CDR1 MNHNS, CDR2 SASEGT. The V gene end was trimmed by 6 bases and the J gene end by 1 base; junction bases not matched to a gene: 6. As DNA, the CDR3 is TGTGCCAGCAGACCCGGACAGGGGACGAACACTGAAGCTTTCTTT. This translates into CASRPGQGTNTEAFF.